This TCR beta chain was captured by sequencing in a study of T cells in women clearing cervical HPV infection. The germline gives CDR1 SGHRS, CDR2 YFSETQ. V was clipped by 2 bases and J by 4 bases, with 10 bases between them. The CDR3 loop spans 15 amino acids. Study-wide findings and caveats: TRBV6-7 abundance was lower in cases than controls (roughly 0.11% versus 0.16%).

Concerning this clone itself: The antigen is not known. The CDR3 extends 3 residues past the end of the read, so its final part is completed from the germline J gene.

The repertoire was sequenced with immunoSEQ multiplex PCR; TCRdb's copy has only in-frame clones and lacks some. The sample totals 25,000 to 35,000 clones. Each participant carried one incident cervical HPV16 infection only. The chain has TRBV5-1 and TRBJ2-6; possible D gene TRBD1, 6 bases. The TCR sequence derives from a woman between 18 and 70 years old with a cervical HPV16 infection that either progressed to CIN3+ or cleared (not recorded which). Sample: blood buffy coat. This CDR3 is CASSLQGAGANVLTF. The DNA read from the CDR3 is TGCGCCAGCAGCTTACAGGGCGCCGGGGCCAACGTC.